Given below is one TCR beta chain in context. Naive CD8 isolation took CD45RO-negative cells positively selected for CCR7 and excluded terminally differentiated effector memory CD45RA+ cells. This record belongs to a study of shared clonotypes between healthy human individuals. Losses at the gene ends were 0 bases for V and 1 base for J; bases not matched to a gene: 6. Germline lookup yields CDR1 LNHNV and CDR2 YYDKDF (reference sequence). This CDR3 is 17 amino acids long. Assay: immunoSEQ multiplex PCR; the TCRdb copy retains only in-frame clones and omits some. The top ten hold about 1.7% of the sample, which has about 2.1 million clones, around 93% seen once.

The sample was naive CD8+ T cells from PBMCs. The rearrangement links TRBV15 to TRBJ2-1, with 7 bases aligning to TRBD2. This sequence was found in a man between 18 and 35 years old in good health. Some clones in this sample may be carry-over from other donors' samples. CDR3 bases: TGTGCCACCAGCAGAGAGCGTTGGGAGGGGTCCTACAATGAGCAGTTCTTC. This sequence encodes CATSRERWEGSYNEQFF. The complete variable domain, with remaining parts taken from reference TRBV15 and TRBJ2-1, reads DAMVIQNPRYQVTQFGKPVTLSCSQTLNHNVMYWYQQKSSQAPKLLFHYYDKDFNNEADTPDNFQSRRPNTSFCFLDIRSPGLGDTAMYLCATSRERWEGSYNEQFFGPGTRLTVL.